This TCR beta chain was sequenced during a study of CD8 T cells in ankylosing spondylitis. Study conclusions and caveats: Characteristic of ankylosing spondylitis blood, it appeared, was a TCR beta motif comprising 7 to 9 highly homologous variants.

The CDR3 totals 16 residues. V was clipped by 3 bases and J by 4 bases, with 18 bases between them. A few counts support this clonotype. Its target is not known. With molecular barcodes, quantitative 5'-RACE was used to make the TCR beta libraries. TCRdb reprocessed the 5' RACE reads with MiXCR, giving one entry per CDR3 protein. The table lists around 390,000 distinct CDR3 sequences, more than 20% of them singletons, with around 16% in the top ten. V gene TRBV12-3 or TRBV12-4 combines with J gene TRBJ1-1, with D possibly TRBD1 on 5 matching bases. The source of this sequence is a male donor with ankylosing spondylitis. The specimen sequenced was blood, either unsorted or a sorted T cell fraction (not recorded which). CDR3 coding DNA: TGTGCCAGCAGTTTGTCTAACTGGGGCGGAGCCACTGAAGCTTTCTTT. Its translation is CASSLSNWGGATEAFF.